The clone carrying this T cell receptor (beta chain) was found a few times. Its target is unknown. V was shortened by 2 bases and J by 0 bases, with 6 bases between the two germline ends. The CDR3 loop spans 14 amino acids. Germline-derived CDR1 and CDR2 are SGHRS and YFSETQ. TCRdb keeps only in-frame clones here, not all; method: immunoSEQ multiplex PCR. The sample carries over 450,000 clones, approximately 90% recorded once. This sample stems from a study of Ad26.COV2.S vaccination and SARS-CoV-2 variants. Study overall: The vaccine Ad26.COV2.S was put into the muscle once, or twice with 56 days between.

The treatment denotes: about 20 received Ad26.COV2.S at low or high dose, single or two shots; about 5 received placebo; per-sample allocation not given. Day 63 following the first vaccine or placebo injection was when the samples were taken. What was given as vaccine was an Ad26 vector encoding Wuhan-strain SARS-CoV-2 spike. General study results and limits: Spike-specific responses of CD8+ and CD4+ T cells were reported to display substantial breadth after vaccination. Higher spike-specific TCR breadth was found in vaccine recipients than in placebo recipients.

The TCR was taken from a person aged 18-60 years who received the Ad26.COV2.S COVID-19 vaccine or a placebo. The sequences come from peripheral blood, collected in a trial of Ad26.COV2.S vaccine versus placebo. The chain employs TRBV5-1 and TRBJ2-1; D remains ambiguous. CDR3 residues: CASSFESSYNEQFF. As DNA, the CDR3 is TGCGCCAGCAGCTTTGAGAGCTCCTACAATGAGCAGTTCTTC.